Listed below are T cell receptor beta chains from one sample, sequenced in a study of cytomegalovirus exposure and HLA in healthy donors. Sequencing used immunoSEQ multiplex PCR; TCRdb keeps in-frame clones, though not all of them. Recorded here are approximately 180,000 clones; the top ten clones represent roughly 6.7%. Input material: PBMCs. These receptors came from a man aged 25 to 45 in good health and CMV-seronegative. The CDR3 runs from the conserved cysteine through the conserved F or W. The order of the fields is J gene, V gene, CDR3 length, D gene, CDR3 DNA, CDR3 protein. The D gene is left open where the match is weak.

J gene: TRBJ1-1; V gene: TRBV11-2; CDR3 length: 19; D gene: TRBD1; CDR3 DNA: TGTGCCAGCAGCTTAGATGGCGGGACAGCCAATTCCATGAACACTGAAGCTTTCTTT; CDR3 protein: CASSLDGGTANSMNTEAFF
J gene: TRBJ1-1; V gene: TRBV10-3; CDR3 length: 16; D gene: TRBD1; CDR3 DNA: TGTGCCATCTCCGAAGGGGGGACAGGGGGCGATTCTGAAGCTTTCTTT; CDR3 protein: CAISEGGTGGDSEAFF
J gene: TRBJ2-3; V gene: TRBV18; CDR3 length: 17; D gene: .; CDR3 DNA: TGTGCCAGCTCACCACCTCGCCTCGCGGGTGGCACAGATACGCAGTATTTT; CDR3 protein: CASSPPRLAGGTDTQYF
J gene: TRBJ2-1; V gene: TRBV10-3; CDR3 length: 14; D gene: TRBD2; CDR3 DNA: TGTGCCATCAGTAGCGGGGGGTATAGGAATGAGCAGTTCTTC; CDR3 protein: CAISSGGYRNEQFF
J gene: TRBJ1-1; V gene: TRBV6-1; CDR3 length: 14; D gene: TRBD1; CDR3 DNA: TGTGCCAGCAGTGTGACAGGGGCCTTCACTGAAGCTTTCTTT; CDR3 protein: CASSVTGAFTEAFF
J gene: TRBJ2-7; V gene: TRBV28; CDR3 length: 14; D gene: TRBD2; CDR3 DNA: TGTGCCAGCAGTTTACCAGCGGGAGTGGACGAGCAGTACTTC; CDR3 protein: CASSLPAGVDEQYF
J gene: TRBJ1-4; V gene: TRBV19; CDR3 length: 16; D gene: TRBD1; CDR3 DNA: TGTGCCAGTAGTATAGAAGGCAGGGGGCCAAATGAAAAACTGTTTTTT; CDR3 protein: CASSIEGRGPNEKLFF
J gene: TRBJ2-7; V gene: TRBV19; CDR3 length: 14; D gene: TRBD2; CDR3 DNA: TGTGCCAGTAGCACTAGCGGGATCACCTACGAGCAGTACTTC; CDR3 protein: CASSTSGITYEQYF
J gene: TRBJ1-2; V gene: TRBV13; CDR3 length: 16; D gene: TRBD1; CDR3 DNA: TGTGCCAGCAGCCTCACCTTCAAACAGGGGGCCTCTGGCTACACCTTC; CDR3 protein: CASSLTFKQGASGYTF
J gene: TRBJ2-2; V gene: TRBV7-2; CDR3 length: 17; D gene: .; CDR3 DNA: TGTGCCAGCAGCTCCAGACAGGGCGGGGTTGGCACCGGGGAGCTGTTTTTT; CDR3 protein: CASSSRQGGVGTGELFF
J gene: TRBJ1-5; V gene: TRBV7-2; CDR3 length: 14; D gene: .; CDR3 DNA: TGTGCCAGCAGCCGGGGGGTGGGGGTACAGCCCCAGCATTTT; CDR3 protein: CASSRGVGVQPQHF
J gene: TRBJ2-5; V gene: TRBV9; CDR3 length: 17; D gene: TRBD2; CDR3 DNA: TGTGCCAGCAGCGCCCCACTAGCGGGGGGGCCCGGGGAGACCCAGTACTTC; CDR3 protein: CASSAPLAGGPGETQYF
J gene: TRBJ2-3; V gene: TRBV7-3; CDR3 length: 13; D gene: .; CDR3 DNA: TGTGCCAGCAGCATTACACCCGGGGATACGCAGTATTTT; CDR3 protein: CASSITPGDTQYF
J gene: TRBJ2-7; V gene: TRBV30; CDR3 length: 15; D gene: TRBD1; CDR3 DNA: TGTGCCTGGAGTGTGTCAATACAGGGACAGCGCGAGCAGTACTTC; CDR3 protein: CAWSVSIQGQREQYF
J gene: TRBJ2-7; V gene: TRBV6-5; CDR3 length: 14; D gene: .; CDR3 DNA: TGTGCCAGCCGCTTTAGTGATGACAGCTACGAGCAGTACTTC; CDR3 protein: CASRFSDDSYEQYF
J gene: TRBJ2-7; V gene: TRBV25-1; CDR3 length: 12; D gene: TRBD1; CDR3 DNA: TGTGCCAGCGACAGGGGGCTGGAAGAGCAGTACTTC; CDR3 protein: CASDRGLEEQYF